Here is one TCR beta chain with its context. TCRdb's copy holds only in-frame clones and misses some; the assay was immunoSEQ multiplex PCR. This sample has some 28,000 clones, with approximately 84% found just once. This entry is derived from a study of OX40 agonist ivuxolimab in advanced cancers. Trimming shortened V by 3 bases and J by 1 base, and 12 bases separated the two germline ends. Germline V CDR1 and CDR2: MDHEN, SYDVKM. This CDR3 contains 16 residues. The J gene is TRBJ1-4, the V gene TRBV28, with TRBD1 as a possible D gene (5 bases). The specimen was CD4+ or CD8+ T cells sorted from blood, collected in a trial of the OX40 agonist ivuxolimab. This clonotype was sampled from an adult with an advanced solid tumor such as melanoma, head and neck, liver or kidney cancer. CDR3 region: CASSFWADRTNEKLFF. Here the CDR3 DNA reads TGTGCCAGCAGTTTCTGGGCCGACAGAACTAATGAAAAACTGTTTTTT.